The 14 T cell receptor beta chains below come from one sample, sequenced in a study of regulatory T cells in long-lasting Graves disease. Sequencing libraries for TCR beta were prepared with iRepertoire HTBI primers and Arm-PCR of CDR3 regions. MiXCR, applied by TCRdb to the multiplex PCR reads, yields one record per CDR3 protein. The sample lists about 530,000 distinct CDR3 sequences, 15% to 20% occurring once. The time point: newly diagnosed GD, antithyroid drugs for less than 3 months. PBMC RNA was the source of the TCR library. Another study also made use of these data, one on T cells in Graves' hyperthyroidism and ophthalmopathy.

The sample consisted of peripheral blood mononuclear cells (PBMCs), taken at new diagnosis, from a patient treated with antithyroid drugs. These receptor sequences come from a woman aged 40-65 years with Graves disease.

This clonotype was recorded at least ten times. The chain recombines TRBV10-3 with TRBJ1-2; D not resolved. The CDR3 sequence is 14 residues long. Germline CDR1 is ENHRY and CDR2 is SYGVKD. V dropped 3 bases and J dropped 6 bases, with 14 bases sitting between them. The CDR3 reads CAISDPLVGNGYTF. The CDR3, as DNA: TGTGCCATCAGTGATCCCTTAGTAGGGAATGGCTACACCTTC.

This clonotype came up a few times. The V gene is TRBV7-3, the J gene TRBJ2-1; 10 nucleotides line up with TRBD2. V trimming: 2 bases; J trimming: 9 bases; junction bases outside the gene matches: 7. Germline V gene data show CDR1 as SGHTA and CDR2 as FQGTGA. The CDR3 sequence is 15 residues long. CDR3 amino acids: CASSLQAGGPPEQFF. For the CDR3, the DNA is TGTGCCAGCAGCTTACAAGCGGGGGGGCCCCCTGAGCAGTTCTTC.

This clonotype was recorded many times. This chain connects TRBV3-1 to TRBJ2-1; tentatively, D is TRBD1 or TRBD2 (6 bases each). Trimming shortened V by 1 base and J by 2 bases, and 9 bases separated the two germline ends. The CDR3 length is 15 residues. Germline loops: CDR1 LGHDT, CDR2 YNNKEL (reference sequence). The DNA of the CDR3 is TGTGCCAGCAGCCAAGGGGGGGCGACCTACAATGAGCAGTTCTTC. Its translation is CASSQGGATYNEQFF.

This clonotype was picked up many times. This sequence joins TRBV24-1 and TRBJ2-7, with 7 bases fitting TRBD1. CDR1 is KGHDR and CDR2 is SFDVKD in the germline V gene. Trimming at V came to 2 bases and at J to 7 bases, leaving 13 bases not matched to a gene. The CDR3 length is 16 residues. CDR3 sequence reads: CATSDSAGTADVEQYF. In DNA form, the CDR3 reads TGTGCCACCAGTGATTCTGCCGGGACAGCGGACGTGGAGCAGTACTTC.

This clonotype showed up many times. At one end the junction does not follow the germline gene, possibly because of a read error. This chain uses TRBV5-1 with TRBJ1-5; D might be TRBD1 (5 bases). Germline CDR1 SGHRS, CDR2 YFSETQ. CDR3 length equals 14 residues. CDR3 sequence (DNA): TGTGCCAGCAGCCCGGGTGGGGGGAATCAGCCCCAGCATTTT. Its translation is CASSPGGGNQPQHF.

This clonotype was observed a handful of times. V and J are TRBV5-1 and TRBJ2-7; the D is unclear. Germline loops: CDR1 SGHRS, CDR2 YFSETQ. V gave up 3 bases and J gave up 0 bases, with 7 bases separating them. This CDR3 has 13 residues. Here the CDR3 reads CASSSYNSYEQYF. CDR3 DNA sequence: TGCGCCAGCAGCTCCTACAACTCCTACGAGCAGTACTTC.

This chain uses TRBV19 with TRBJ1-4; D uncertain. This CDR3 has 14 residues. CDR1 and CDR2 (germline): LNHDA, SQIVND (reference sequence). V lost 2 bases to trimming and J lost 8 bases, with 12 bases between them. The CDR3 DNA reads as TGTGCCAGTAGTATAAGCCAGTTCGGGGAAAAACTGTTTTTT. It translates to CASSISQFGEKLFF.

In this sample, this clonotype turned up a few times. The chain employs TRBV19 and TRBJ1-1; 9 bases are a match to TRBD1. This CDR3 is 16 amino acids long. Germline V gene lookup returns CDR1 LNHDA and CDR2 SQIVND (reference sequence). V trimming: 0 bases; J trimming: 3 bases; junction bases outside the gene matches: 5. CDR3 sequence: CASSIDGQGLDTEAFF. The DNA for the CDR3 is TGTGCCAGTAGTATAGATGGACAGGGGCTAGACACTGAAGCTTTCTTT.

In its sample, this clonotype was seen a few times. The chain recombines TRBV5-1 with TRBJ2-1, with D possibly being TRBD1 (5 bases). The CDR3 totals 14 residues. Germline-derived CDR1 and CDR2 are SGHRS and YFSETQ. V lost 0 bases and J 9 bases, leaving 13 bases between the germline ends. CDR3 bases: TGCGCCAGCAGCTTGGAGGGCGGTAGGGGTGAGCAGTTCTTC. This translates into CASSLEGGRGEQFF.

V gene TRBV12-3 or TRBV12-4 combines with J gene TRBJ1-6, with a tentative D call TRBD1 (5 bases). V shed 6 bases and J shed 11 bases, with 14 bases lying between them. The CDR3 has 13 residues. The CDR3 spells CASSGHPATPLHF. Written as DNA, the CDR3 is TGTGCCAGCAGCGGACACCCAGCTACACCCCTCCACTTT.

In DNA, the CDR3 is TGTGCCAGCAGCGAGGGACAGGGGGCCGGTGGCTACACCTTC. Translating gives CASSEGQGAGGYTF. The rearrangement joins TRBV7-2 to TRBJ1-2, with TRBD1 matching over 12 bases. Germline CDR1 and CDR2: SGHTA and FQGNSA. V shed 5 bases and J 7 bases; nucleotides not matched to a gene: 5. This CDR3 spans 14 amino acids.

The chain joins TRBV12-3 or TRBV12-4 to TRBJ2-2; 11 bases align to TRBD1. The CDR3 consists of 16 residues. V shed 5 bases and J 5 bases; nucleotides not matched to a gene: 7. The DNA of the CDR3 is TGTGCCAGCAGTAAAGGACAGGGGGCTTGGACCGGGGAGCTGTTTTTT. This sequence encodes CASSKGQGAWTGELFF.

A few counts support this clonotype. The rearrangement uses TRBV18 and TRBJ1-1, with a possible D match to TRBD1 (6 bases). With 6 bases removed from V and 5 bases from J, the gap between germline ends came to 25 bases. This CDR3 region has 17 residues. Germline lookup yields CDR1 KGHSH and CDR2 LQKENI. The CDR3 reads CASSTSGAGAVGTEAFF. In nucleotides, the CDR3 is TGTGCCAGCTCTACCTCAGGGGCAGGGGCAGTTGGAACTGAAGCTTTCTTT.

This chain connects TRBV12-3 or TRBV12-4 to TRBJ2-7, with D perhaps being TRBD1 or TRBD2 (5 bases each). The CDR3 is 14 amino acids. Trimming removed 5 bases at V and 5 bases at J, with 16 bases between. CDR3 region: CASSIWGIGDEQYF. DNA for the CDR3: TGTGCCAGCAGTATATGGGGGATTGGAGACGAGCAGTACTTC.